The clone carrying this TCR beta chain was detected only once. The target antigen is unknown. The data stem from a study of shared clonotypes between healthy human individuals. Across the study: A couple of women and a few men aged 18 to 49 served as donors. Each donor had three CD4 naive, three CD4 memory, two CD8 naive and one CD8 memory plate.

This CDR3 has 13 amino acids. Trimming removed 8 bases at V and 3 bases at J, with 14 bases between. CDR1 and CDR2 from the germline V gene are SEHNR and FQNEAQ (reference sequence). Notes on the study in general: Donors were few, which limited the genetic and exposure-history diversity represented. All-four-donor shared clonotypes had higher generation probabilities than non-shared clonotypes did.

Method: immunoSEQ multiplex PCR; TCRdb's copy keeps in-frame clones and lacks some. The sample has a few million clones, just over 90% seen once. The TCR was taken from a man between 18 and 29 years old in good health. The specimen was naive CD4+ T cells sorted from blood. Documented subset: CD45RA+ positively selected. V and J are TRBV7-9 and TRBJ2-7; D uncertain. The CDR3 spells CASQRSGSYEQYF. The DNA for the CDR3 is TGTGCCAGCCAAAGATCAGGAAGCTACGAGCAGTACTTC.